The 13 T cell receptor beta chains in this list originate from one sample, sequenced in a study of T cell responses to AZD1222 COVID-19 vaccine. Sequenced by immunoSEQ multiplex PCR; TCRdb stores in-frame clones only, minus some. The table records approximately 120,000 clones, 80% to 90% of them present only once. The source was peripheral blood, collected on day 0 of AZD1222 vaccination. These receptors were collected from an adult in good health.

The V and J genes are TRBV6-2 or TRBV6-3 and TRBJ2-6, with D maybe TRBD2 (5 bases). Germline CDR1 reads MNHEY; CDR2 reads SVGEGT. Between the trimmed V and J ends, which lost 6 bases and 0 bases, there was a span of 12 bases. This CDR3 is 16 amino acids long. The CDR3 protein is CASSEERGSGANVLTF. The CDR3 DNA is TGTGCCAGCAGCGAAGAACGGGGCTCTGGGGCCAACGTCCTGACTTTC.

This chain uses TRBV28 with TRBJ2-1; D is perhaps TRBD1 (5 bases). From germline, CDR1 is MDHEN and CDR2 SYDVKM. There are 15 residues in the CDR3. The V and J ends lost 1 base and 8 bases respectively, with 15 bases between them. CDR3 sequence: CASSLLAGIGHEQFF. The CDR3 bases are TGTGCCAGCAGTTTATTGGCAGGGATCGGCCATGAGCAGTTCTTC.

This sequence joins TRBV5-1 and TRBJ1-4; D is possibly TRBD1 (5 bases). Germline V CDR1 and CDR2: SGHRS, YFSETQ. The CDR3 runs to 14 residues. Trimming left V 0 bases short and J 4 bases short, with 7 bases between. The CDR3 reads CASSLGRGNEKLFF. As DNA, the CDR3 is TGCGCCAGCAGCTTGGGTAGGGGTAATGAAAAACTGTTTTTT. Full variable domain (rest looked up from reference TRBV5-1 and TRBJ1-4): KAGVTQTPRYLIKTRGQQVTLSCSPISGHRSVSWYQQTPGQGLQFLFEYFSETQRNKGNFPGRFSGRQFSNSRSEMNVSTLELGDSALYLCASSLGRGNEKLFFGSGTQLSVL.

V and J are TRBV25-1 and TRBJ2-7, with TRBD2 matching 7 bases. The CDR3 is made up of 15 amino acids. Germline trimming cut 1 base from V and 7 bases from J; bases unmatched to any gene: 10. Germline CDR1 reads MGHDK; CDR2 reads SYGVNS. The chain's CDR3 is CASSEFGGGREEQYF. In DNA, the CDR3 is TGTGCCAGCAGTGAATTTGGCGGAGGGAGGGAAGAGCAGTACTTC.

CDR3 in amino acids: CASRTPPNEQYF. Here the CDR3 DNA reads TGTGCCAGCAGAACCCCACCCAACGAGCAGTACTTC. The chain combines TRBV7-2 with TRBJ2-7; unclear D gene. Germline V gives CDR1 SGHTA, CDR2 FQGNSA. V was cut by 6 bases and J by 5 bases, with 11 bases left in between. CDR3 length: 12 amino acids. Based on the CDR3 plus reference TRBV7-2 and TRBJ2-7, the full variable domain is GAGVSQSPSNKVTEKGKDVELRCDPISGHTALYWYRQSLGQGLEFLIYFQGNSAPDKSGLPSDRFSAERTGGSVSTLTIQRTQQEDSAVYLCASRTPPNEQYFGPGTRLTVT.

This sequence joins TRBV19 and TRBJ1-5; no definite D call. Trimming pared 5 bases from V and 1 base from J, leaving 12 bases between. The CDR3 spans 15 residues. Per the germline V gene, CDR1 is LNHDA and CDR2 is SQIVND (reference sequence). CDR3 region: CASSPGRKSNQPQHF. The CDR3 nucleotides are TGTGCCAGTAGTCCGGGCAGGAAGAGCAATCAGCCCCAGCATTTT.

The CDR3 DNA sequence: TGTGCCAGCAGCCCGACAACGAACACCGGGGAGCTGTTTTTT. As protein: CASSPTTNTGELFF. The rearrangement links TRBV11-3 to TRBJ2-2; D gene ambiguous. V lost 5 bases to trimming and J lost 0 bases, with 7 bases between them. Germline V gives CDR1 SGHNT, CDR2 YENEEA. The CDR3 has 14 amino acids.

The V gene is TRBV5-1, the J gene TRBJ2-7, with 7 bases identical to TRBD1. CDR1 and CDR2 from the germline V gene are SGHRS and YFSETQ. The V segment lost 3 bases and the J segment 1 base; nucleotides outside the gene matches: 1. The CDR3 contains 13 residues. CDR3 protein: CASSWDSSYEQYF. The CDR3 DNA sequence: TGCGCCAGCAGCTGGGACAGTTCCTACGAGCAGTACTTC.

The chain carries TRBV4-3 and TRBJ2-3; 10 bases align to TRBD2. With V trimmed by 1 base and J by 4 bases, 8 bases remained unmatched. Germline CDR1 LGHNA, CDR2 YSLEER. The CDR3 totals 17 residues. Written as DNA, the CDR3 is TGCGCCAGCAGCCAAGTCCGCAGCGGGAGGGCCGCAGATACGCAGTATTTT. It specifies CASSQVRSGRAADTQYF.

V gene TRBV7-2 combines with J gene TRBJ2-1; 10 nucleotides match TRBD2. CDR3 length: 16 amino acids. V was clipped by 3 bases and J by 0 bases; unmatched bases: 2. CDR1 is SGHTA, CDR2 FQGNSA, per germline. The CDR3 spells CASSLPSGSSYNEQFF. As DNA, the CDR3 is TGTGCCAGCAGCTTGCCTAGCGGGAGCTCCTACAATGAGCAGTTCTTC.

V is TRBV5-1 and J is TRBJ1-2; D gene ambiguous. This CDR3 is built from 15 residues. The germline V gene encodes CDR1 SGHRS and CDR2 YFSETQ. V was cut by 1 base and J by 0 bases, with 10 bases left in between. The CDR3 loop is CASSLSGKANYGYTF. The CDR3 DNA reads TGCGCCAGCAGCTTGTCCGGGAAGGCTAACTATGGCTACACCTTC.

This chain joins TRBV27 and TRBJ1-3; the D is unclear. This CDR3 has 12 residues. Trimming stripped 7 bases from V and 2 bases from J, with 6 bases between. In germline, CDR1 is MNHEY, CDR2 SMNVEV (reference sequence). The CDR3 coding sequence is TGTGCCAGCAAGGGAACTGGAAACACCATATATTTT. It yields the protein CASKGTGNTIYF.

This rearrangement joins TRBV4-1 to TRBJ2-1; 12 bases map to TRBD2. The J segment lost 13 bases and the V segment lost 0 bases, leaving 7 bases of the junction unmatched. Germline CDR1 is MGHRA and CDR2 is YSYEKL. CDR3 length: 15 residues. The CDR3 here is CASSQDPGLAGNQFF. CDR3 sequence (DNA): TGCGCCAGCAGCCAAGATCCGGGACTAGCGGGTAATCAGTTCTTC.